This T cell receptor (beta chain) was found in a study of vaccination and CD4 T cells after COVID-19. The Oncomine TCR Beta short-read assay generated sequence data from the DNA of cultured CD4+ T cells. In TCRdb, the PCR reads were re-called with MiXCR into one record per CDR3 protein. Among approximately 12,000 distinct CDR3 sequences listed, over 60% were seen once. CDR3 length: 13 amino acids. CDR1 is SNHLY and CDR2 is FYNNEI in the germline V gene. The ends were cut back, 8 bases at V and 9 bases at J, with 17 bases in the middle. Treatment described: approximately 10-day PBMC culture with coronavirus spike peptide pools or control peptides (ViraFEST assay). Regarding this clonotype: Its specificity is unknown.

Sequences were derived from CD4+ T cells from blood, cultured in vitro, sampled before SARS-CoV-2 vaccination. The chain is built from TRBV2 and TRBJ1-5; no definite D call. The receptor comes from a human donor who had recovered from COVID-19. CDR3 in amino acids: CASAGSITGPQHF. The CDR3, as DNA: TGTGCCAGCGCCGGTAGTATCACGGGGCCCCAGCATTTT.